A few counts support the clone carrying this TCR beta chain. Between the trimmed V and J ends, which lost 0 bases and 3 bases, there was a span of 11 bases. From germline, CDR1 is PRHDT and CDR2 FYEKMQ (reference sequence). The CDR3 spans 15 residues. The record originates from a study of blood T cell repertoires in COVID-19. The overall study: Samples came from the United States, Italy and Spain, spanning acute and convalescent COVID-19.

Profiling relied on immunoSEQ multiplex PCR, and the TCRdb table lists in-frame clones only, not all of them. Altogether 500,000 to 600,000 clones are present, approximately 91% being singletons, with the ten largest covering less than 9%. This TCR was recovered from a woman aged 45-60 years with COVID-19, enrolled during active disease. The chain joins TRBV13 to TRBJ1-1; D remains ambiguous. The sequenced material came from peripheral blood. CDR3 sequence reads: CASSLGRGGDTEAFF. CDR3 bases: TGTGCCAGCAGCTTAGGCCGGGGAGGTGACACTGAAGCTTTCTTT.